This T cell receptor beta chain derives from a study of cytomegalovirus exposure and HLA in healthy donors (dated by TCRdb to the late 2010s). With respect to the entire study: A later analysis indicated that the roughly 120 validation repertoires were generated on the platform also employed for the 666 repertoires of the first cohort. The study was designed to test whether signatures of past pathogen exposure could be identified by cataloging public T cell receptors. Besides the first cohort of about 730 subjects, a separate validation cohort made up of about 120 different subjects was used. The study combined high-throughput TCR immunosequencing, statistical association of individual TCRs with disease status, and machine learning to predict cytomegalovirus infection status.

About this clone itself: The antigen it binds to is not known. Per-base qualities were not stored, and no clone one base away is much larger.

The donors were included in the validation cohort of roughly 120 subjects, a group kept apart from the approximately 700-subject first cohort. The CDR3 has 17 amino acids, counting the end cysteine and phenylalanine. The only DNA kept is the CDR3, 51 bases in frame from the first base. Relative to germline, V is missing 5 bases and J is missing 4 bases, with 11 bases of the junction outside any gene match. The germline V gene (reference sequence) specifies MNHEY as CDR1 and SMNVEV as CDR2. The library relied on the immunoSEQ multiplex PCR assay. On the study's bioinformatics: A statistical classification framework was built to diagnose cytomegalovirus status from the catalog of TCR beta chain sequences. Held by TCRdb, this immuneACCESS table contains in-frame sequences only and omits some clones. Under half of the omission traces to an unresolved V gene where checked; the cause of the rest is unknown. The DNA was the basis for D and trimming; V, J and clone size are from that table. The table for this sample lists about 73,000 clones; about 94% of them were counted only once. More than 1% of the sample lies in the top ten.

On the study overall, not on this receptor specifically: According to the authors, the approach could potentially be generalized to other disease states and immunological phenotypes. Across donors, most TCR sequences were observed very rarely, whereas some public TCRs were present in many individuals. A few of the identified cytomegalovirus-associated TCR beta chains were confirmed in vitro to be specific for cytomegalovirus antigens. All 120 or so repertoires were used to score co-occurrence in the validation cohort in a later analysis, because that analysis had no HLA typing for the cohort. Of the cluster scores, 90% to 95% were above 0 in a later analysis, which found that TCRs clustered in the first cohort also tended to co-occur in the 110 or so validation repertoires. In the study, some 160 TCR beta chains were listed as associated with cytomegalovirus. The classifier was reported to diagnose cytomegalovirus status with high specificity and sensitivity in both the original and validation cohorts.

The sample was PBMCs. This receptor chain uses TRBV27 and TRBJ2-1; 10 junctional bases match TRBD2. The sequence came from a woman aged 18-29 years in good health and CMV-seronegative. Read as DNA, the sequence is TGTGCCAGCAGTCCTCTTGGGGCTAGCGGGAGATACAATGAGCAGTTCTTC. This codes for CASSPLGASGRYNEQFF.